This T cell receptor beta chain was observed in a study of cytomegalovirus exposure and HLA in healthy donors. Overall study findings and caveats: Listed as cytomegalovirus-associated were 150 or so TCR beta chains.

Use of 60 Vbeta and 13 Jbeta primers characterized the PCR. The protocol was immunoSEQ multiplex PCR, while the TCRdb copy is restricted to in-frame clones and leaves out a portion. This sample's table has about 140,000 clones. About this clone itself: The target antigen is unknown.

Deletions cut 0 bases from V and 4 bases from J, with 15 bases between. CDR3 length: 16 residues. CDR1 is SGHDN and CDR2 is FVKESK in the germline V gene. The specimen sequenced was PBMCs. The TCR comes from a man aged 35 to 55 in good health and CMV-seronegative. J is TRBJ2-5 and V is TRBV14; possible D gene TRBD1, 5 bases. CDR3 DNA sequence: TGTGCCAGCAGCCAAGATAGGCCCCAGGGCGGAGAGACCCAGTACTTC. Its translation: CASSQDRPQGGETQYF.